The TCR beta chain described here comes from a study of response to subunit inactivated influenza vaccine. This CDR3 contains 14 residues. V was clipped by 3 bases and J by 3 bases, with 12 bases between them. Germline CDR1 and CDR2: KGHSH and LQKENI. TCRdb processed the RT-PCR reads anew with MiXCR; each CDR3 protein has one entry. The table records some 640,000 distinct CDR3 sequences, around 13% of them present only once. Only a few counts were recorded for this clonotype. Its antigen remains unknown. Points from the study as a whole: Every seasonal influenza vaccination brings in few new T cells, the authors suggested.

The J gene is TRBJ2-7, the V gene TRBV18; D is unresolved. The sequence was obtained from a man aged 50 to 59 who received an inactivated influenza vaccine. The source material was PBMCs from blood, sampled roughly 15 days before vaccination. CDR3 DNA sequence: TGTGCCAGCTCACCCGACGAAAAATACTACGAGCAGTACTTC. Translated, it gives CASSPDEKYYEQYF.